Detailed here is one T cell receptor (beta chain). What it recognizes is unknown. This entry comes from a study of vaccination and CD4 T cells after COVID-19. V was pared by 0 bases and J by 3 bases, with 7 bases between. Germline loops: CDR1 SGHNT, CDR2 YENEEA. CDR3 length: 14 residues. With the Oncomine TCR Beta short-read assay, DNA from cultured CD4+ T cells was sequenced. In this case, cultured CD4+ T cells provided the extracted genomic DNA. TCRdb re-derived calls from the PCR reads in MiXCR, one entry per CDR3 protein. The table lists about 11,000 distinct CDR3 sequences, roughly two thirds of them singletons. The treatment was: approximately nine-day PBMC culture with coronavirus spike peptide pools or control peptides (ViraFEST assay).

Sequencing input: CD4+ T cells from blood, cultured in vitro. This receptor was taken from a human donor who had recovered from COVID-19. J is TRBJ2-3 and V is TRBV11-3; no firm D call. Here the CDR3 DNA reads TGTGCCAGCAGCTTAGATGTCGCAACAGATACGCAGTATTTT. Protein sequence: CASSLDVATDTQYF.